Below, 31 T cell receptor beta chains from the same sample are listed, as sequenced in a study of T cells in Graves' hyperthyroidism and ophthalmopathy. What was amplified from RNA transcripts were TCR beta CDR3 regions. An initial round of RT-PCR targeting the TCR CDR3 relied on the HTBI primer set. TCRdb re-called the multiplex PCR reads through MiXCR, storing one row per CDR3 protein. Counted here are around 300,000 distinct CDR3 sequences, approximately 13% occurring once; the ten biggest clones make up approximately 7.9%. The specimen sequenced was blood. The receptors originated from a middle-aged woman with Graves' hyperthyroidism.

This clonotype has only one observation. The V call is TRBV5-6, the J call TRBJ1-5; D gene ambiguous. V was pared by 4 bases and J by 2 bases, with 13 bases between. Germline V gene lookup returns CDR1 SGHDT and CDR2 YYEEEE. The CDR3 runs to 15 residues. In DNA, the CDR3 is TGTGCCAGCAGCCGCGGCGGATTTGGCAATCAGCCCCAGCATTTT. Protein: CASSRGGFGNQPQHF. Using reference TRBV5-6 and TRBJ1-5 for the parts outside the CDR3, the full variable domain is DAGVTQSPTHLIKTRGQQVTLRCSPKSGHDTVSWYQQALGQGPQFIFQYYEEEERQRGNFPDRFSGHQFPNYSSELNVNALLLGDSALYLCASSRGGFGNQPQHFGDGTRLSIL.

This clonotype was detected ten times or more. The chain has TRBV28 and TRBJ1-5, with D possibly being TRBD1 (6 bases). Germline V gene data show CDR1 as MDHEN and CDR2 as SYDVKM. This CDR3 region has 18 residues. Trimming pared 2 bases from V and 0 bases from J, leaving 17 bases between. CDR3 region: CASSLVYREGPSNQPQHF. The CDR3, as DNA: TGTGCCAGCAGTTTAGTTTACAGGGAGGGGCCTAGCAATCAGCCCCAGCATTTT.

A word on this clonotype: A much bigger clone sits one base away, suggesting this may be a read error. J is TRBJ1-6 and V is TRBV12-3 or TRBV12-4; D may be TRBD1 (5 bases). This CDR3 has 17 residues. CDR3 region: CASTRGSPSSYNPPLHF. The CDR3 region has the DNA TGTGCCAGCACCCGGGGGTCCCCGAGCTCCTATAATCCACCCCTCCACTTT.

This clonotype was picked up one time. A much larger clone lies a single base off, so this may be a read error. The chain couples TRBV3-1 to TRBJ1-5; weak D call: TRBD1 (5 bases). Per germline, CDR1 LGHDT and CDR2 YNNKEL (reference sequence). The V end lost 4 bases, the J end lost 7 bases, and 11 bases lay between the germline ends. CDR3 length: 13 amino acids. CDR3 region: CASSRGPAQPQHF. The CDR3 DNA sequence: TGTGCCAGCAGCCGGGGCCCCGCACAGCCCCAGCATTTT. Full variable domain (outside the CDR3, taken from reference TRBV3-1 and TRBJ1-5): DTAVSQTPKYLVTQMGNDKSIKCEQNLGHDTMYWYKQDSKKFLKIMFSYNNKELIINETVPNRFSPKSPDKAHLNLHINSLELGDSAVYFCASSRGPAQPQHFGDGTRLSIL.

This clonotype has at least ten counts. This rearrangement joins TRBV28 to TRBJ1-4; a weak D match, TRBD1 (6 bases). Per germline, CDR1 MDHEN and CDR2 SYDVKM. The CDR3 is 16 amino acids. The ends were cut back, 5 bases at V and 8 bases at J, with 21 bases in the middle. CDR3 region: CASSPRTGSKEEKLFF. In DNA, the CDR3 is TGTGCCAGCAGTCCAAGAACAGGGTCGAAGGAGGAAAAACTGTTTTTT.

This clonotype was seen at least ten times. The V and J genes are TRBV19 and TRBJ1-5; D gene unclear. V was cut by 3 bases and J by 2 bases, with 14 bases left in between. CDR1 and CDR2 (germline): LNHDA, SQIVND (reference sequence). The CDR3 sequence is 16 residues long. In nucleotides, the CDR3 is TGTGCCAGTAGTATGGTGTCGGGAGGAGGCAATCAGCCCCAGCATTTT. This translates into CASSMVSGGGNQPQHF.

This clonotype was picked up many times. This rearrangement joins TRBV7-8 to TRBJ1-5; D perhaps matches TRBD1 (5 bases). V was trimmed by 5 bases and J by 0 bases, leaving 11 bases between them. CDR1 SGHVS and CDR2 FQNEAQ come from the germline V gene. The CDR3 sequence is 15 residues long. CDR3 loop: CASSPSGNSNQPQHF. In DNA form, the CDR3 reads TGTGCCAGCAGCCCCTCAGGGAATAGCAATCAGCCCCAGCATTTT.

This clonotype was observed at least ten times. The V call is TRBV12-3 or TRBV12-4, the J call TRBJ2-7, with TRBD1 as a possible D gene (6 bases). CDR3 length: 17 amino acids. V lost 0 bases, J lost 4 bases, and 19 bases lay in between. The CDR3 DNA reads TGTGCCAGCAGTTTAGCGGGGGCAGGGGCAGGGGAATACGAGCAGTACTTC. The encoded protein is CASSLAGAGAGEYEQYF.

This clonotype showed up just a few times. V usage is TRBV20-1 and J usage is TRBJ2-1; 10 bases match TRBD2. V lost 0 bases and J lost 4; bases outside the gene matches: 6. Germline V gene data show CDR1 as DFQATT and CDR2 as SNEGSKA (reference sequence). The CDR3 has 16 amino acids. CDR3 DNA sequence: TGCAGTGCTAGAGACCCGACTAGCGGGTGGTACAATGAGCAGTTCTTC. This encodes CSARDPTSGWYNEQFF.

This clonotype was detected ten times or more. V and J are TRBV27 and TRBJ2-3; D ambiguous. Germline assignment: CDR1 MNHEY and CDR2 SMNVEV (reference sequence). With 2 bases removed from V and 0 bases from J, the gap between germline ends came to 9 bases. CDR3 length: 15 amino acids. The CDR3 spells CASSLVEPSTDTQYF. CDR3 nucleotides: TGTGCCAGCAGTTTAGTAGAGCCTAGCACAGATACGCAGTATTTT.

This chain connects TRBV20-1 to TRBJ2-1; D uncertain. V was shortened by 3 bases and J by 0 bases, with 9 bases between the two germline ends. The length of the CDR3 is 14 residues. CDR1 and CDR2 from the germline V gene are DFQATT and SNEGSKA (reference sequence). CDR3 nucleotides: TGCAGTGCTAGGGGTGTACTCTCCTACAATGAGCAGTTCTTC. Translated: CSARGVLSYNEQFF.

The chain links TRBV7-2 to TRBJ2-1; 16 bases agree with TRBD2. This CDR3 region has 17 residues. V was pared by 5 bases and J by 7 bases, with 8 bases of the junction left unmatched. CDR1 is SGHTA and CDR2 is FQGNSA in the germline V gene. This CDR3 is CASSPPGLAGGLNEQFF. In nucleotides, the CDR3 is TGTGCCAGCAGCCCACCGGGACTAGCGGGAGGGCTTAATGAGCAGTTCTTC.

This clonotype was observed many times. This chain joins TRBV3-1 and TRBJ1-5; D uncertain. The CDR3 extends over 14 amino acids. The V end was cut by 0 bases, the J end by 4 bases, with 7 bases between. Per germline, CDR1 LGHDT and CDR2 YNNKEL (reference sequence). The CDR3 DNA follows: TGTGCCAGCAGCCAAGATCATAGTAATCAGCCCCAGCATTTT. It yields the protein CASSQDHSNQPQHF.

The rearrangement joins TRBV2 to TRBJ2-1; D might be TRBD1 (5 bases). Germline CDR1 reads SNHLY; CDR2 reads FYNNEI. This CDR3 is built from 13 residues. Trimming pared 2 bases from V and 9 bases from J, leaving 11 bases between. The CDR3 loop is CASSELLQGEQFF. As DNA, the CDR3 is TGTGCCAGCAGTGAACTTCTTCAGGGTGAGCAGTTCTTC. Full variable domain (rest looked up from reference TRBV2 and TRBJ2-1): EPEVTQTPSHQVTQMGQEVILRCVPISNHLYFYWYRQILGQKVEFLVSFYNNEISEKSEIFDDQFSVERPDGSNFTLKIRSTKLEDSAMYFCASSELLQGEQFFGPGTRLTVL.

This clonotype has ten or more counts. The chain joins TRBV2 to TRBJ1-2; D uncertain. V lost 4 bases to trimming and J lost 10 bases, with 13 bases between them. Germline CDR1 SNHLY, CDR2 FYNNEI. The CDR3 runs 12 residues. The CDR3 spells CASSGLSRDYTF. CDR3 in DNA: TGTGCCAGCAGTGGCCTCTCGAGGGACTACACCTTC.

This clonotype has a count of ten or more. This chain joins TRBV20-1 and TRBJ2-5; TRBD2 agrees at 10 bases. CDR1 and CDR2 (germline): DFQATT, SNEGSKA (reference sequence). V gave up 6 bases and J gave up 2 bases; unmatched junction bases: 9. This CDR3 is built from 15 residues. The CDR3 nucleotides are TGCAGTGCCCTGCGGCTAGCGGGAGATCAAGAGACCCAGTACTTC. Translation gives CSALRLAGDQETQYF.

This chain connects TRBV28 to TRBJ1-2; TRBD1 matches 7 bases. The CDR3 spans 16 residues. Germline CDR1 MDHEN, CDR2 SYDVKM. The junction had 12 bases not matched to a gene; V was cut back by 6 bases and J by 2 bases. DNA for the CDR3: TGTGCCAGCAGCCCGGGGAGGGGGCGCAAGAACTATGGCTACACCTTC. Its protein product is CASSPGRGRKNYGYTF.

In this sample, this clonotype turned up many times. The V call is TRBV29-1, the J call TRBJ1-5; D gene unclear. Germline assignment: CDR1 SQVTM and CDR2 ANQGSEA. V was pared by 4 bases and J by 3 bases, with 10 bases between. There are 13 residues in the CDR3. Here the CDR3 reads CSVVSSLNQPQHF. CDR3 coding DNA: TGCAGCGTTGTAAGCAGCCTCAATCAGCCCCAGCATTTT.

The chain links TRBV9 to TRBJ2-3; D gene uncertain. Germline lookup yields CDR1 SGDLS and CDR2 YYNGEE. V was cut by 0 bases and J by 4 bases, with 9 bases left in between. CDR3 length: 14 residues. This CDR3 is CASSVAVGPDTQYF. In DNA form, the CDR3 reads TGTGCCAGCAGCGTAGCCGTAGGCCCAGATACGCAGTATTTT.

Many counts were recorded for this clonotype. This chain links TRBV19 with TRBJ2-1, with unresolved D. This CDR3 contains 15 residues. The V end was cut by 4 bases, the J end by 0 bases, with 10 bases between. Germline CDR1 LNHDA, CDR2 SQIVND (reference sequence). CDR3 sequence reads: CASSRVVSSYNEQFF. In DNA form, the CDR3 reads TGTGCCAGTAGTAGGGTGGTCAGCTCCTACAATGAGCAGTTCTTC.

This clonotype occurred many times. The chain joins TRBV5-4 to TRBJ2-5; TRBD2 aligns across 11 bases. The J segment lost 5 bases and the V segment lost 7 bases, leaving 7 bases of the junction unmatched. This CDR3 region has 14 residues. The V gene's germline CDR1 is SGHNT and CDR2 YYREEE (reference sequence). The DNA for the CDR3 is TGTGCCAGCGCGCTAGCGGGAGGTGGGGAGACCCAGTACTTC. Amino acids: CASALAGGGETQYF.

This clonotype was recorded at least ten times. The chain has TRBV11-2 and TRBJ2-3; 9 positions match TRBD1. This CDR3 comprises 17 residues. Germline loops: CDR1 SGHAT, CDR2 FQNNGV. Trimming at V came to 2 bases and at J to 4 bases, leaving 10 bases not matched to a gene. The CDR3 DNA follows: TGTGCCAGCAGCTTACTGGGGACAGGGAACTCTCCAGATACGCAGTATTTT. Amino acid sequence: CASSLLGTGNSPDTQYF. The full variable domain, rest sourced from reference TRBV11-2 and TRBJ2-3, is EAGVAQSPRYKIIEKRQSVAFWCNPISGHATLYWYQQILGQGPKLLIQFQNNGVVDDSQLPKDRFSAERLKGVDSTLKIQPAKLEDSAVYLCASSLLGTGNSPDTQYFGPGTRLTVL.

This clonotype was seen only a few times. V gene TRBV12-3 or TRBV12-4 combines with J gene TRBJ1-5, with 7 bases that match TRBD1. V lost 8 bases, J lost 6 bases, and 4 bases stayed unmatched. The CDR3 covers 12 residues. The CDR3 here is CASGQGGQPQHF. As DNA, the CDR3 is TGTGCCAGCGGTCAGGGGGGTCAGCCCCAGCATTTT.

Many counts were recorded for this clonotype. This sequence joins TRBV3-1 and TRBJ1-1; maybe TRBD1 (5 bases). V was pared by 5 bases and J by 6 bases, with 13 bases between. The CDR3 runs to 13 residues. CDR1 and CDR2 from the germline V gene are LGHDT and YNNKEL (reference sequence). CDR3 region: CASSVNQGPEAFF. DNA for the CDR3: TGTGCCAGCAGCGTAAACCAGGGACCTGAAGCTTTCTTT.

The sample holds many counts of this clonotype. The rearrangement links TRBV9 to TRBJ2-7; the D gene is possibly TRBD2 (6 bases). Trimming removed 0 bases from V and 5 bases from J, with 12 bases in between. This CDR3 has 14 amino acids. CDR1 is SGDLS and CDR2 is YYNGEE in the germline V gene. The CDR3 DNA follows: TGTGCCAGCAGCGTAGACCCGGGAGCTAACGAGCAGTACTTC. Amino acid sequence: CASSVDPGANEQYF.

At least ten counts were recorded for this clonotype. The chain's CDR3 is CASDRENEKLFF. Here the CDR3 DNA reads TGTGCCAGCGACAGGGAAAATGAAAAACTGTTTTTT. The rearrangement joins TRBV2 to TRBJ1-4; 7 positions match TRBD1. CDR3 size: 12 residues. CDR1 is SNHLY, CDR2 FYNNEI, per germline. V shed 8 bases and J 5 bases; nucleotides not matched to a gene: 2.

This clonotype was counted at least ten times. The chain links TRBV2 to TRBJ2-5, with no clear D. The ends were cut back, 4 bases at V and 5 bases at J, with 8 bases in the middle. The CDR3 is 12 residues long. CDR1 SNHLY and CDR2 FYNNEI come from the germline V gene. The CDR3 loop reads CASSAVGETQYF. As DNA, the CDR3 is TGTGCCAGCAGTGCTGTGGGGGAGACCCAGTACTTC. Based on the CDR3 plus reference TRBV2 and TRBJ2-5, the full variable domain is EPEVTQTPSHQVTQMGQEVILRCVPISNHLYFYWYRQILGQKVEFLVSFYNNEISEKSEIFDDQFSVERPDGSNFTLKIRSTKLEDSAMYFCASSAVGETQYFGPGTRLLVL.

This clonotype was picked up many times. The chain carries TRBV7-9 and TRBJ2-7, with a tentative D call TRBD2 (5 bases). The CDR3 has 17 amino acids. V was shortened by 2 bases and J by 3 bases, with 20 bases between the two germline ends. CDR1 SEHNR and CDR2 FQNEAQ come from the germline V gene (reference sequence). The CDR3 loop is CASSLPGLPQADYEQYF. CDR3 sequence (DNA): TGTGCCAGCAGCTTACCCGGACTTCCTCAAGCGGACTACGAGCAGTACTTC.

This clonotype was counted many times. J is TRBJ1-2 and V is TRBV3-1, with a possible D match to TRBD1 (6 bases). In germline, CDR1 is LGHDT, CDR2 YNNKEL (reference sequence). Trimming stripped 2 bases from V and 0 bases from J, with 16 bases between. The length of the CDR3 is 17 residues. CDR3 loop: CASSQRGIGQTNYGYTF. As DNA, the CDR3 is TGTGCCAGCAGCCAACGAGGAATCGGACAGACTAACTATGGCTACACCTTC.

This clonotype was recorded at least ten times. This rearrangement joins TRBV18 to TRBJ1-4; no clear D gene. This CDR3 is built from 13 residues. V shed 4 bases and J shed 0 bases, with 3 bases lying between them. CDR1 and CDR2 (germline): KGHSH, LQKENI. The CDR3 nucleotides read TGTGCCAGCTCACAGCCAACTAATGAAAAACTGTTTTTT. Its translation is CASSQPTNEKLFF.

This clonotype was found many times. This chain uses TRBV7-9 with TRBJ2-7; D might be TRBD1 (6 bases). From germline, CDR1 is SEHNR and CDR2 FQNEAQ (reference sequence). Deletions cut 5 bases from V and 0 bases from J, with 17 bases between. The CDR3 has 16 amino acids. For the CDR3, the DNA is TGTGCCAGCAGCCCGGGACACCGATTAAGCTCCTACGAGCAGTACTTC. Amino acids: CASSPGHRLSSYEQYF.